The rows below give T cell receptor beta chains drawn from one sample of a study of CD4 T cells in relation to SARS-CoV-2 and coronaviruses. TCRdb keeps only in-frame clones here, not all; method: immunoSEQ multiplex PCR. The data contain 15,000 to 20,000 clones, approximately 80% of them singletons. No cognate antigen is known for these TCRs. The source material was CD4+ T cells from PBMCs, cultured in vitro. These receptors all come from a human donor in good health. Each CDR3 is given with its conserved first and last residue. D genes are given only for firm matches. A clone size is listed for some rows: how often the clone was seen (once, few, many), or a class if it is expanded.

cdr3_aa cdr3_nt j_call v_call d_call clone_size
CASSLDMRTSGRPYNEQFF TGTGCCAGCAGCTTAGATATGCGGACTAGCGGGAGACCCTACAATGAGCAGTTCTTC TRBJ2-1 TRBV11-2 TRBD2 NA
CASSLGIWDRLNQPQHF TGTGCCAGCAGCTTAGGAATCTGGGACAGGTTGAATCAGCCCCAGCATTTT TRBJ1-5 TRBV7-9 TRBD1 few
CASSFSGRNTDTQYF TGTGCCAGCAGCTTTAGCGGGAGGAACACAGATACGCAGTATTTT TRBJ2-3 TRBV7-2 TRBD2 once
CASNQRTGNYEQYF TGTGCCAGCAACCAAAGGACGGGTAACTACGAGCAGTACTTC TRBJ2-7 TRBV5-6 NA NA
CASRTSAEDTQYF TGCGCCAGCCGTACTAGCGCCGAAGATACGCAGTATTTT TRBJ2-3 TRBV5-1 TRBD2 NA
CASSPGSSGNTQYF TGTGCCAGCTCACCAGGTTCTTCGGGAAATACGCAGTATTTT TRBJ2-3 TRBV18 NA NA
CSVGQGDWGTDTQYF TGCAGCGTTGGACAGGGGGACTGGGGCACAGATACGCAGTATTTT TRBJ2-3 TRBV29-1 TRBD1 NA
CASSIDSIQPQHF TGTGCCAGTAGTATTGACAGCATCCAGCCCCAGCATTTT TRBJ1-5 TRBV19 NA NA
CASSIDQNSSPLHF TGTGCCAGTAGTATAGATCAAAACTCTTCACCCCTCCACTTT TRBJ1-6 TRBV19 NA once
CAGSTGAGNTIYF TGTGCCGGTAGTACAGGGGCTGGAAACACCATATATTTT TRBJ1-3 TRBV30 TRBD1 NA
CASSNKGQRTDTQYF TGTGCCAGTAGCAACAAGGGCCAACGCACAGATACGCAGTATTTT TRBJ2-3 TRBV19 NA NA
CASRVSSGSYEQYF TGTGCCAGTAGGGTTAGTAGCGGGAGTTACGAGCAGTACTTC TRBJ2-7 TRBV19 TRBD2 NA
CASSSSGGVRETQYF TGTGCCAGCAGCTCCAGTGGGGGAGTAAGAGAGACCCAGTACTTC TRBJ2-5 TRBV9 NA NA
CASSLYVGGANVLTF TGTGCCAGCAGCCTTTATGTCGGGGGGGCCAACGTCCTGACTTTC TRBJ2-6 TRBV5-8 NA NA
CASSPQGTGVGETQYF TGTGCCAGCAGCCCCCAAGGGACAGGGGTTGGAGAGACCCAGTACTTC TRBJ2-5 TRBV11-2 TRBD1 NA
CASKIWGAETQYF TGCGCCAGCAAAATCTGGGGCGCCGAGACCCAGTACTTC TRBJ2-5 TRBV5-1 NA NA
CASSSPPGLAGVPGELFF TGTGCCAGCAGTTCACCCCCGGGGCTAGCGGGAGTGCCCGGGGAGCTGTTTTTT TRBJ2-2 TRBV27 TRBD2 NA
CASSTQRAGNTIYF TGTGCCAGTAGTACTCAGAGAGCTGGAAACACCATATATTTT TRBJ1-3 TRBV19 NA once
CATSDTNTEAFF TGTGCCACCAGTGATACTAATACTGAAGCTTTCTTT TRBJ1-1 TRBV24-1 NA NA
CAISSGTGNPYEQYF TGTGCCATCAGCTCCGGGACAGGGAACCCCTACGAGCAGTACTTC TRBJ2-7 TRBV10-3 TRBD1 NA
CASSTAGQTINEKLFF TGTGCCAGCTCGACGGCAGGGCAAACCATAAATGAAAAACTGTTTTTT TRBJ1-4 TRBV18 NA NA
CASSKARDFYEQYF TGTGCCAGTAGTAAAGCGAGGGACTTTTACGAGCAGTACTTC TRBJ2-7 TRBV19 NA few
CASSLAWRSTEAFF TGCGCCAGCAGCTTGGCCTGGCGGAGTACTGAAGCTTTCTTT TRBJ1-1 TRBV5-1 NA NA
CASSLARLSSGANVLTF TGTGCCAGCAGCTTAGCGAGACTCAGCTCTGGGGCCAACGTCCTGACTTTC TRBJ2-6 TRBV11-2 NA NA
CRTEHGTSGRAFEQFF TGCAGAACCGAACACGGGACTAGCGGGAGGGCCTTTGAGCAGTTCTTC TRBJ2-1 TRBV29-1 TRBD2 NA
CASSLGLAVYNEQFF TGTGCCAGCAGCCTGGGACTAGCGGTTTACAATGAGCAGTTCTTC TRBJ2-1 TRBV7-8 TRBD2 NA
CASTLRLSTDTQYF TGTGCCAGTACCCTTCGGCTTAGCACAGATACGCAGTATTTT TRBJ2-3 TRBV19 NA NA
CASSPPGISNQPQHF TGTGCCAGCAGTCCCCCAGGGATTAGCAATCAGCCCCAGCATTTT TRBJ1-5 TRBV28 NA NA
CATSRDRRDRHTQYF TGTGCCACCAGCAGAGATAGGCGGGATAGGCATACGCAGTATTTT TRBJ2-3 TRBV15 NA NA
CASSGQGAIHEQYF TGCGCCAGCAGTGGACAGGGGGCAATCCACGAGCAGTACTTC TRBJ2-7 TRBV5-1 TRBD1 NA
CASSKGQTDTQYF TGTGCCAGTAGTAAGGGACAGACAGATACGCAGTATTTT TRBJ2-3 TRBV19 TRBD1 NA
CSAPTTDTQYF TGCAGTGCGCCTACCACAGATACGCAGTATTTT TRBJ2-3 TRBV20-1 NA NA
CASSPPGLAGTGELFF TGTGCCAGCAGCCCGCCGGGACTAGCTGGCACCGGGGAGCTGTTTTTT TRBJ2-2 TRBV7-8 TRBD2 NA
CASSRDPSGANVLTF TGTGCCAGCAGCCGGGATCCCTCTGGGGCCAACGTCCTGACTTTC TRBJ2-6 TRBV7-8 NA NA
CAWSKELAGPGELFF TGTGCCTGGAGTAAGGAACTAGCGGGACCCGGGGAGCTGTTTTTT TRBJ2-2 TRBV30 TRBD2 NA